The present T cell receptor (beta chain) was sequenced within a study of T cells in Graves' hyperthyroidism and ophthalmopathy (dated by TCRdb to 2018 to 2020). Background on the whole study: Peripheral blood samples were taken at the time of initial diagnosis, prior to any treatment. To identify distinguishing TCR V-J signatures, a discovery cohort of 95 to 100 patients was used, comprising 43 with Graves' ophthalmopathy and 57 with stable Graves' hyperthyroidism. Whether ophthalmopathy could be predicted prospectively was tested in an independent validation cohort made up of about 20 hyperthyroidism patients plus 17 patients who later progressed to ophthalmopathy. The 95 to 100 discovery patients were randomly divided into training and test sets at a 7:3 ratio. The study also compared thyroid tissue and blood T-cell repertoires from more than 5 Graves' hyperthyroidism patients. Once sampling was done, hyperthyroidism patients were given methimazole at a starting dose of 30 mg daily, whereas ophthalmopathy patients were given high-dose intravenous methylprednisolone. The paper describes TCR Vbeta CDR3 sequencing of 120 to 150 peripheral blood samples, made up of 43 ophthalmopathy patients, more than 70 hyperthyroidism patients and about 17 progressor patients.

The paper as a whole reports these results and caveats: Sample size was not statistically predetermined, and investigators were not blinded to group allocation. In validation, the model predicted progression to ophthalmopathy a median of around 6.5 months before onset, with about 71% sensitivity and about 75% specificity. Ophthalmopathy was separated from stable hyperthyroidism by a 13 V-J signature model, with about 86% sensitivity and 81% to 82% specificity obtained in cross-validation and 80%/75% obtained in testing. Most expanded thyroid clonotypes (frequency above 0.001) were also found in blood, which suggests that blood repertoires may mirror thyroid immune responses.

Amplification of TCR beta CDR3 regions was carried out from RNA transcripts. For the first round of RT-PCR on the TCR CDR3, the HTBI primer set was used together with the Qiagen OneStep RT-PCR kit. A second multiplex PCR round built the libraries, followed by size selection and purification. The libraries were sequenced on an Illumina HiSeq2000 using paired-end 100 bp reads. The authors' analysis ran thus. SOAPnuke was used to process the raw data, with reads discarded if the reads contained adapters or uncalled bases, had a mean Phred below 15, or lacked an exact constant-primer or identifier match. COPE v1.2.5 was used to merge the high-quality paired reads, and each unique nucleotide sequence was defined as a clonotype. MiTCR v1.1 was used to align clonotypes to the IMGT TRBV, TRBD and TRBJ reference segments. The analysis included only V-J combinations with a frequency above 0.0001, which together covered around 99% of the repertoires. A TCS score was defined as the ratio between F50 (clonal expansion) and ExV (chaos), using BLOSUM62-based TCRdist between CDR3 peptides within each V-J. Welch's t-statistics and random forest reduced just over 500 V-J features to roughly 13, which were used in a naive Bayes classifier (R e1071). In-frame beta chains were kept once TCRdb had trimmed the public reads at Q25 with fastp and called clones with MiXCR. When rows share a CDR3 protein, they turn into one entry using the most common DNA and genes. For this entry, the V and J calls and clone size follow TCRdb and not the study's own pipeline. This sample gives some 490,000 distinct CDR3 sequences in total; roughly a sixth of them show up just once. The ten largest clones take up 29% of the sample.

Moderately to severely active disease, a Clinical Activity Score of at least 3, a NOSPECS grade of at least 4, and a duration under 3 months were present in ophthalmopathy patients. Any patient with an uncontrolled infection, another autoimmune disease, pregnancy or lactation was excluded. Diagnoses were based on clinical symptoms, serum thyroxine and TRAb, thyroid ultrasound and orbital computed tomography. PBMCs were isolated from 7.5 to 10 ml of fresh peripheral blood by Ficoll-Paque density gradient centrifugation. Total RNA was extracted using Trizol reagent, and RNA quality was assessed on an Agilent 2100 Bioanalyzer. V and J are trimmed by 3 bases and 3 bases, and the gene matches miss 10 bases of the junction. The CDR3 contains 16 residues, cysteine and phenylalanine counted. Of all the DNA, just the CDR3 is kept, 48 bases in frame from base 1. Taken from the germline V gene, the CDR1 and CDR2 loops are KGHSH and LQKENI.

The sample holds many counts of this clonotype. Its antigen is still unknown. No much larger clone is present one base from it, and per-base qualities are unavailable. The source of this sequence is a woman in her thirties with Graves' ophthalmopathy. The chain couples TRBV18 to TRBJ2-5; TRBD2 lines up with 7 middle nucleotides. The sample taken for sequencing was blood. The CDR3 region has the sequence CASSPILTSRKETQYF. The DNA sequence is given as TGTGCCAGCTCACCGATTCTGACTAGCAGGAAAGAGACCCAGTACTTC.